This T cell receptor beta chain was sequenced for a study of identifying expanded T cells in peripheral blood. The V and J ends lost 5 bases and 7 bases respectively, with 14 bases between them. This CDR3 is built from 13 residues. The V gene's germline CDR1 is SEHNR and CDR2 FQNEAQ (reference sequence). Sequencing used immunoSEQ multiplex PCR; TCRdb keeps in-frame clones, though not all of them. Among 90,000 to 110,000 clones listed, less than 90% were seen once. Regarding the study as a whole: About 1.2 clones differed between technical replicates, versus approximately 17 and 20 over time.

About this clone itself: Antigen: not known.

The receptor comes from a person between 18 and 70 years old in good health. The chain employs TRBV7-9 and TRBJ2-5, with D perhaps TRBD1 or TRBD2 (5 bases each). Sequences were obtained from blood. Written as DNA, the CDR3 is TGTGCCAGCAGCCGGGAAGGGGCAATGACCCAGTACTTC. Its translation: CASSREGAMTQYF.